This is a list of T cell receptor beta chains from one sample in a study of CXCR3-negative and CXCR3-positive naive CD8 T cells. Reanalyzing the 5' RACE reads, TCRdb keeps one entry per CDR3 protein, without DNA. The sample has some 150,000 distinct CDR3 sequences; the top ten hold 0.4% to 0.5%. Material: naive CXCR3+ CD8+ T cells from blood. These receptor sequences come from a human donor in good health. Some clones in this sample may be carry-over from other donors' samples. Both conserved end residues are part of each CDR3.

CSAKGTSGLYNEQFF | TRBJ2-1 | TRBV20-1
CSVEDEDPTSTDTQYF | TRBJ2-3 | TRBV29-1
CASRDLGAETQYF | TRBJ2-5 | TRBV7-2
CASSLVYVGEAFF | TRBJ1-1 | TRBV28
CASSSDGRIQETQYF | TRBJ2-5 | TRBV3-1
CASSWTPYEQFF | TRBJ2-1 | TRBV7-3
CASSPLGQGRNTGELFF | TRBJ2-2 | TRBV4-1
CASSLQIGLARNIQYF | TRBJ2-4 | TRBV21-1
CASSPGTSGRANTGELFF | TRBJ2-2 | TRBV7-2
CASTDVGGPLYEQYF | TRBJ2-7 | TRBV19
CSASGTGLEAFF | TRBJ1-1 | TRBV20-1
CSARDSRDNYGYTF | TRBJ1-2 | TRBV20-1
CASSEWRNEQFF | TRBJ2-1 | TRBV28
CASSPPAGKEQYF | TRBJ2-7 | TRBV7-9